Listed below are T cell receptor beta chains from one sample, sequenced in a study of blood T cell repertoires in COVID-19. The data were produced by immunoSEQ multiplex PCR, yet TCRdb's version contains in-frame clones alone and is incomplete. The sample lists roughly 92,000 clones; around 89% were seen once. Sequenced input: peripheral blood. The receptors were gathered from a woman older than 75 with active or convalescent COVID-19. Each CDR3 is given without its conserved first and last residue.

TRBV6-5	TRBJ2-2	ASSRLQSTGELF
TRBV7-2	TRBJ1-1	ASSSQTGGYTEAF
TRBV11-2	TRBJ2-7	ASSASDRGYEQY
TRBV19	TRBJ2-7	ASSSRGEWSYEQY
TRBV5-6	TRBJ1-1	ASRRASEAF
TRBV6-5	TRBJ1-1	ASSYSIQAQATEAF
TRBV19	TRBJ2-7	ASSNALRSSYEQY
TRBV9	TRBJ2-3	ASSVQRGTVPRTDTQY
TRBV27	TRBJ1-3	ASSRGWGQSGTIY
TRBV19	TRBJ2-7	ASMGLDAFEQY
TRBV5-1	TRBJ2-1	ASSLNSPTSGTINEQF
TRBV7-3	TRBJ2-3	ASSSIAGVDTQY
TRBV28	TRBJ2-7	ASRNTRAGRHEQY
TRBV15	TRBJ2-5	ATAPGLAGVETQY
TRBV19	TRBJ1-5	ASSIMGLSNSNQPQH
TRBV28	TRBJ2-7	ASSPDRGFYEQY
TRBV28	TRBJ1-1	ASRGRPEAF
TRBV7-6	TRBJ2-5	ASSLEGLAGVETQY